This T cell receptor beta chain was documented in a study of T cell clonality in common variable immunodeficiency. V was clipped by 2 bases and J by 3 bases, with 7 bases between them. The CDR3 is 12 amino acids. Looked up from germline, CDR1 is SQVTM and CDR2 is ANQGSEA. Assay used: immunoSEQ multiplex PCR; TCRdb lists only in-frame clones, some missing. The specimen has roughly 58,000 clones, none found just once. This clone was observed many times. The observed sequence ends 3 residues before the CDR3 terminus, with the missing tail filled in from the germline J gene. V gene TRBV29-1 combines with J gene TRBJ1-2, with a weak D call TRBD1 (6 bases). Sequenced material: peripheral blood mononuclear cells. This TCR was recovered from a person aged 18 to 69 in good health. CDR3 sequence reads: CSVENRDYGYTF. CDR3 DNA, as far as it was read: TGCAGCGTTGAAAACAGGGACTATGGC. Filled out from reference TRBV29-1 and TRBJ1-2, the complete variable domain reads SAVISQKPSRDICQRGTSLTIQCQVDSQVTMMFWYRQQPGQSLTLIATANQGSEATYESGFVIDKFPISRPNLTFSTLTVSNMSPEDSSIYLCSVENRDYGYTFGSGTRLTVV.